This T cell receptor beta chain is drawn from a study of cytomegalovirus exposure and HLA in healthy donors. Study results and caveats: Near-uniform donor sequencing depth was presumed by presence/absence analyses. Later analysis demonstrated an association between a missense DCLRE1C variant and TCR beta V- and J-gene trimming. It emerged from a later analysis that several of the most significant clusters appeared to be linked to common viral pathogens. The investigators catalogued 150 to 200 TCR beta chains as cytomegalovirus-associated.

In this sample, this clone turned up a few times. Antigen: not known. Use of 60 Vbeta and 13 Jbeta primers characterized the PCR. This table comes from immunoSEQ multiplex PCR, and its TCRdb copy is limited to in-frame clones, with some not included. The sample yields about 160,000 clones, just over 75% seen once. The V gene lost 4 bases and the J gene lost 6 bases, with 16 bases spanning the gap. Germline V gene data show CDR1 as SGHTS and CDR2 as YDEGEE. The CDR3 sequence is 15 residues long. The chain recombines TRBV5-8 with TRBJ2-2; TRBD1 might be the D (6 bases). Sequences were obtained from PBMCs. The clonotype comes from a man in his forties or fifties in good health and CMV-seronegative. CDR3 residues: CASSRRGETAGELFF. CDR3 DNA: TGTGCCAGCAGCCGCAGGGGAGAGACGGCCGGGGAGCTGTTTTTT. The full variable domain, completed using reference TRBV5-8 and TRBJ2-2, is EAGVTQSPTHLIKTRGQQATLRCSPISGHTSVYWYQQALGLGLQFLLWYDEGEERNRGNFPPRFSGRQFPNYSSELNVNALELEDSALYLCASSRRGETAGELFFGEGSRLTVL.